These T cell receptor beta chains were read from a single sample in a study of OX40 agonist ivuxolimab in advanced cancers. Profiling relied on immunoSEQ multiplex PCR, and the TCRdb table lists in-frame clones only, not all of them. This table has 50,000 to 55,000 clones, less than 90% appearing once. Sample: CD4+ or CD8+ T cells sorted from blood, taken in a trial of the OX40 agonist ivuxolimab. These receptors were taken from an adult with an advanced solid tumor such as melanoma, head and neck, liver or kidney cancer. Each CDR3 is given with its conserved first and last residue.

j_call | v_call | cdr3_aa
TRBJ2-7 | TRBV7-2 | CASSRRDRVEQYF
TRBJ1-1 | TRBV7-9 | CASSPGQNTEAFF
TRBJ1-1 | TRBV7-3 | CASSSSGGDTEAFF
TRBJ2-3 | TRBV5-1 | CASSRIPGSDTQYF
TRBJ1-3 | TRBV5-1 | CASSLRGSGNTIYF
TRBJ2-5 | TRBV10-1 | CASSGAQETQYF
TRBJ2-1 | TRBV5-4 | CASSGGLAGSINEQFF
TRBJ2-5 | TRBV11-2 | CASTLGVQNQETQYF
TRBJ1-1 | TRBV14 | CASTSRGRREDTEAFF
TRBJ1-2 | TRBV19 | CASSIRTEDGYTF
TRBJ2-3 | TRBV7-7 | CASSAQGRDTDTQYF
TRBJ2-7 | TRBV30 | CAWSRNRGPYEQYF
TRBJ1-5 | TRBV19 | CASSIRGDQPQHF
TRBJ1-5 | TRBV5-6 | CASSLGELQPQHF
TRBJ1-1 | TRBV7-2 | CASSLGFVAEAFF
TRBJ1-5 | TRBV15 | CATSIGQVNQPQHF
TRBJ2-5 | TRBV15 | CATSRPPRPALQETQYF
TRBJ1-5 | TRBV12-5 | CASGLVRGVADQPQHF
TRBJ1-5 | TRBV6-5 | CASSDLVSPQHF
TRBJ2-7 | TRBV6-1 | CASSFRPNLWDEQYF
TRBJ2-7 | TRBV6-1 | CASSEQLVRTVLYEQYF
TRBJ2-5 | TRBV5-6 | CASSLWVTGNQETQYF
TRBJ1-5 | TRBV5-6 | CASSRDRGRSGQPQHF
TRBJ2-7 | TRBV27 | CASSLIGPGRVPPYEQYF
TRBJ2-1 | TRBV10-3 | CAISESGREGEQFF
TRBJ2-6 | TRBV4-2 | CASSQGGVISGANVLTF
TRBJ2-2 | TRBV5-1 | CASSLVAGGETGELFF
TRBJ1-2 | TRBV2 | CASSERGPGGYTF
TRBJ2-7 | TRBV4-2 | CASSQDYGASGISYEQYF
TRBJ2-3 | TRBV2 | CASSDGGFRTIFTDTQYF
TRBJ1-1 | TRBV4-2 | CASSWGVGPTNTEAFF
TRBJ2-7 | TRBV9 | CASSATLSYEQYF
TRBJ2-3 | TRBV5-5 | CASSPQVRGSGDTQYF
TRBJ2-2 | TRBV5-1 | CASSLGVAGGFTGEPFF
TRBJ1-4 | TRBV29-1 | CSARTGDGTNEKLFF
- | TRBV28 | CASSGLVLRGAKLYEQYF
TRBJ2-7 | TRBV7-2 | CASSLVQDYEQYF
TRBJ2-7 | TRBV14 | CASSRSRDHEQYF
TRBJ2-7 | TRBV7-3 | CASSSGLAGGSSEQYF
TRBJ2-7 | TRBV6-6 | CASSTRTGGDDEQYF
TRBJ2-7 | TRBV7-3 | CASSLALQAAGSYEQYF
TRBJ1-2 | TRBV14 | CASSRDVRGDYGYTF
TRBJ1-1 | TRBV2 | CASGRDRVYGTEAFF
TRBJ1-5 | TRBV9 | CASSVWGNQPQHF
TRBJ2-1 | TRBV7-2 | CASSIWGSNPYNEQFF
TRBJ1-1 | TRBV28 | CASSQGFGEAFF
TRBJ2-3 | TRBV7-2 | CASSLDNRGTDTQYF
TRBJ2-1 | TRBV5-4 | CASSLGGSYNEQFF